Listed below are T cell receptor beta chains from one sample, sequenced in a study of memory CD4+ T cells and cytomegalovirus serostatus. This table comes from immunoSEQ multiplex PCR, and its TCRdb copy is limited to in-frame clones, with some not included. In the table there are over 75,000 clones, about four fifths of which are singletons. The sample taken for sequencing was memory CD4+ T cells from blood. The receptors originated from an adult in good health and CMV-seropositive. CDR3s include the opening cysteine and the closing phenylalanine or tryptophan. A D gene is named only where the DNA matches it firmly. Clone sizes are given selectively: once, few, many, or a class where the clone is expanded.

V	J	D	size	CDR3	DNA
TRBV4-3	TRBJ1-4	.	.	CASSQGGTFNEKLFF	TGCGCCAGCAGCCAAGGGGGGACCTTTAATGAAAAACTGTTTTTT
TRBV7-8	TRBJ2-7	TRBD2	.	CASSPRTSANYEQYF	TGTGCCAGCAGCCCCAGGACTAGCGCGAACTACGAGCAGTACTTC
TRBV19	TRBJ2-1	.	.	CASSSKTGTEQFF	TGTGCCAGTAGTTCTAAAACCGGGACAGAGCAGTTCTTC
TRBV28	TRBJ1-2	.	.	CASVQRQPYGYTF	TGTGCCAGTGTTCAGCGACAGCCCTATGGCTACACCTTC
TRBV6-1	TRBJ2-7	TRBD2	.	CASIAGGYEQYF	TGTGCCAGCATAGCGGGAGGCTACGAGCAGTACTTC
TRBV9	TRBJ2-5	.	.	CASSVGPGQETQYF	TGTGCCAGCAGCGTAGGGCCAGGGCAAGAGACCCAGTACTTC
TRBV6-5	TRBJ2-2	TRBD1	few	CASRPTGYPGELFF	TGTGCCAGCAGGCCGACAGGGTATCCCGGGGAGCTGTTTTTT
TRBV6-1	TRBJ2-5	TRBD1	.	CASRGQPQETQYF	TGTGCCAGCAGGGGACAGCCCCAAGAGACCCAGTACTTC
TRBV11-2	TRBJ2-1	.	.	CASDLQGHEQFF	TGTGCCAGCGACCTGCAGGGCCATGAGCAGTTCTTC
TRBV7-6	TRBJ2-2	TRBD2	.	CASSLGLAGGTYTGELFF	TGTGCCAGCAGCTTAGGACTAGCGGGAGGGACTTACACCGGGGAGCTGTTTTTT
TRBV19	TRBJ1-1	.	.	CASSWDGRVNTEAFF	TGTGCCAGTAGCTGGGATGGTCGTGTGAACACTGAAGCTTTCTTT
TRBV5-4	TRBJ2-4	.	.	CASSFYLGGRVTKNIQYF	TGTGCCAGCAGCTTTTACTTGGGAGGAAGGGTGACCAAAAACATTCAGTACTTC
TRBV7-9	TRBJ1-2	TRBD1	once	CASSTQPGQGSGYTF	TGTGCCAGCAGCACCCAACCGGGACAGGGGTCTGGCTACACCTTC
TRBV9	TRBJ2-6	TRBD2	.	CASSVIGTSGRVPGANVLTF	TGTGCCAGCAGCGTGATTGGGACTAGCGGGAGGGTACCCGGGGCCAACGTCCTGACTTTC
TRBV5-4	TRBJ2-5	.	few	CASSLSQETQYF	TGTGCCAGCAGCCTTAGCCAAGAGACCCAGTACTTC
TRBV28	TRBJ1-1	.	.	CASSPGGLDLIEAFF	TGTGCCAGCAGCCCGGGAGGCCTTGATCTTATTGAAGCTTTCTTT
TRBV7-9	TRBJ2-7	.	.	CASSSPGQEREQYF	TGTGCCAGCAGCTCCCCGGGACAAGAACGCGAGCAGTACTTC
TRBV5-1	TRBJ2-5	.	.	CASRLDSNQETQYF	TGCGCCAGCAGACTCGACAGTAACCAAGAGACCCAGTACTTC
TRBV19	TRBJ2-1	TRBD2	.	CASSLIAGGPGGYNEQFF	TGTGCCAGTAGTCTGATAGCGGGAGGGCCGGGGGGATACAATGAGCAGTTCTTC
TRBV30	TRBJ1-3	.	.	CACYPASRYTIYF	TGTGCCTGCTACCCGGCCAGCCGTTACACCATATATTTT
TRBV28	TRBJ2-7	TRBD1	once	CASSRGGTGGSREQYF	TGTGCCAGCAGCCGGGGAGGGACAGGGGGCTCGAGGGAGCAGTACTTC
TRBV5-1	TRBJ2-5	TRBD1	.	CASSFYRGRSAGGETQYF	TGCGCCAGCAGCTTCTACAGGGGGCGGTCGGCAGGGGGAGAGACCCAGTACTTC
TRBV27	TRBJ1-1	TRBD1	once	CASSSPGTGGITEAFF	TGTGCCAGCAGTTCCCCCGGGACAGGGGGAATAACTGAAGCTTTCTTT
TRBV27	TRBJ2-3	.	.	CASRLTAADTQYF	TGTGCCAGCAGATTGACGGCTGCAGATACGCAGTATTTT
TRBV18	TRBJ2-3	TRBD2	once	CASLGLAGGPSTDTQYF	TGTGCCAGCCTGGGACTAGCGGGAGGGCCTAGCACAGATACGCAGTATTTT
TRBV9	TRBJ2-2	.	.	CASSPGTRGGTGELFF	TGTGCCAGCAGCCCCGGTACTAGGGGAGGAACCGGGGAGCTGTTTTTT
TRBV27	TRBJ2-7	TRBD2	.	CASSPGLAGRSNEQYF	TGTGCCAGCAGCCCGGGACTAGCGGGGAGGTCTAACGAGCAGTACTTC
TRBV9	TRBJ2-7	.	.	CASSVGRDSTYEQYF	TGTGCCAGCAGCGTAGGTCGGGACTCTACCTACGAGCAGTACTTC